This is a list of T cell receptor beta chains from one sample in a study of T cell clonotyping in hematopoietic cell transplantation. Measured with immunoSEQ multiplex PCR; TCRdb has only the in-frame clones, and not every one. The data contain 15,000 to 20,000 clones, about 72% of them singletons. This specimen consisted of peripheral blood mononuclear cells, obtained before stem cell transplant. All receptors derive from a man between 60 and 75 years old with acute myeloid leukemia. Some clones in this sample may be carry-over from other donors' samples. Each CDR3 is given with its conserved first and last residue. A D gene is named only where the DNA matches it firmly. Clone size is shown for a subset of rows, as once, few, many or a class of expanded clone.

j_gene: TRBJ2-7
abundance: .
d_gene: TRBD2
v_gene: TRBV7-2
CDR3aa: CASSYRTSGYEQYF
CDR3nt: TGTGCCAGCAGCTATCGGACTAGCGGTTACGAGCAGTACTTC

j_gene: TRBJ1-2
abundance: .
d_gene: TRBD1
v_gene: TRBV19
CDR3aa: CASSAGTGLAYTF
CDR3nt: TGTGCCAGTAGTGCGGGGACAGGGCTAGCCTACACCTTC

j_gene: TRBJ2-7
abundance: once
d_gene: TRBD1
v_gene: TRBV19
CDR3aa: CASNKPGQSYEQYF
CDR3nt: TGTGCCAGTAACAAACCGGGACAGTCGTACGAGCAGTACTTC

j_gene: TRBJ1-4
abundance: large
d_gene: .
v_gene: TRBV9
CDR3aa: CASSVADHLSEKLFF
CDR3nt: TGTGCCAGCAGCGTAGCAGACCATCTTAGTGAAAAACTGTTTTTT

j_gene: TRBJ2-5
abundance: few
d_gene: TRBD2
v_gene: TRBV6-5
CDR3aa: CASSLGGGAGETQYF
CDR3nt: TGTGCCAGCAGTTTAGGCGGGGGGGCCGGGGAGACCCAGTACTTC

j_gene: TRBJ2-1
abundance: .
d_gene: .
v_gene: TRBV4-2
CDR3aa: CASSPRLLYNEQFF
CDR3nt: TGTGCCAGCAGCCCCCGTCTCCTCTACAATGAGCAGTTCTTC

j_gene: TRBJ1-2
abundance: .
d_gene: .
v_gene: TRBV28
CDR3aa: CASSRQEANYGYTF
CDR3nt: TGTGCCAGCAGCAGACAGGAAGCTAACTATGGCTACACCTTC

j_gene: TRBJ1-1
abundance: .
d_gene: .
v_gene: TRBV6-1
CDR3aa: CASSMTEDTEAFF
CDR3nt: TGTGCCAGCAGTATGACAGAAGACACTGAAGCTTTCTTT

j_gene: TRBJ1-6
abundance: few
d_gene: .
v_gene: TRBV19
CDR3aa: CASSIGQIYNSPLHF
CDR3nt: TGTGCCAGTAGTATAGGACAGATCTATAATTCACCCCTCCACTTT

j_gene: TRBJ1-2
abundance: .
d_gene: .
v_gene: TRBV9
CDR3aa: CASSVAVANYGYTF
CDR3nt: TGTGCCAGCAGCGTAGCGGTAGCTAACTATGGCTACACCTTC

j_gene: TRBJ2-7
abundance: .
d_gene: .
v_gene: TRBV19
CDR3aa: CASSQEGSYEQYF
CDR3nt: TGTGCCAGTAGCCAGGAGGGTTCCTACGAGCAGTACTTC

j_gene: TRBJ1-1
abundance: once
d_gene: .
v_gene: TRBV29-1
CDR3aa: CSADLLMNTEAFF
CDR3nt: TGCAGCGCCGACCTATTAATGAACACTGAAGCTTTCTTT

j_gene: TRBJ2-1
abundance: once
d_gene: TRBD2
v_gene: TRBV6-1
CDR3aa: CASSGLAGGDEQFF
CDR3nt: TGTGCCAGCAGTGGGCTAGCGGGGGGAGATGAGCAGTTCTTC

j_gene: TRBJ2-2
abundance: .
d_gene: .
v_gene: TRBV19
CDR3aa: CASNSMNTGELFF
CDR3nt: TGTGCCAGTAACAGCATGAACACCGGGGAGCTGTTTTTT

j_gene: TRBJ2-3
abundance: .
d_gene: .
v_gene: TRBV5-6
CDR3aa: CASSLATDTQYF
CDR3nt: TGTGCCAGCAGCTTGGCCACAGATACGCAGTATTTT

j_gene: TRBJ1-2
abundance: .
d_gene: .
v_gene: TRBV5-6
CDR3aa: CASSLGGVWSYTF
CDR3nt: TGTGCCAGCAGCTTGGGAGGGGTATGGAGCTACACCTTC

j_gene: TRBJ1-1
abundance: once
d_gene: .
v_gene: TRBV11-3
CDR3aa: CASSPGSGRDEAFF
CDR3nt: TGTGCCAGCAGTCCCGGGTCGGGCAGGGACGAAGCTTTCTTT

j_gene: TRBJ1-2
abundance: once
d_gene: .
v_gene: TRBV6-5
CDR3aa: CASLGQTSNYGYTF
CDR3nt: TGTGCCAGCCTAGGGCAGACCTCTAACTATGGCTACACCTTC

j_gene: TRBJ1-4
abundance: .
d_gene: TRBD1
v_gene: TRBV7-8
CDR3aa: CASSPWDRLNEKLFF
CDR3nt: TGTGCCAGCAGCCCCTGGGACAGACTTAATGAAAAACTGTTTTTT

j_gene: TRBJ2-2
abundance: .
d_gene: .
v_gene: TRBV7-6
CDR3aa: CASSFRQGYTGELFF
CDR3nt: TGTGCCAGCAGCTTCAGGCAGGGGTACACCGGGGAGCTGTTTTTT

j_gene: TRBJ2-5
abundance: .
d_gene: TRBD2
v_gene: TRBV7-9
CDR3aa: CASSQTGGLGETQYF
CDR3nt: TGTGCCAGCAGTCAAACCGGGGGGTTAGGGGAGACCCAGTACTTC

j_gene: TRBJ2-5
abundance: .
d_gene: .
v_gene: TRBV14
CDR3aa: CASSRTEITVGETQYF
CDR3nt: TGTGCCAGCAGCCGGACAGAAATTACCGTCGGGGAGACCCAGTACTTC

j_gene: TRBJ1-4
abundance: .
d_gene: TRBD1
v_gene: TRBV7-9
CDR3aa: CASMRTGNEKLFF
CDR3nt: TGTGCCAGCATGCGGACAGGGAATGAAAAACTGTTTTTT

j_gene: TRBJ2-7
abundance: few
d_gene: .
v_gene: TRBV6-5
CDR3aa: CASSYGLGGESYEQYF
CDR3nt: TGTGCCAGCAGTTACGGGCTCGGCGGGGAGTCCTACGAGCAGTACTTC

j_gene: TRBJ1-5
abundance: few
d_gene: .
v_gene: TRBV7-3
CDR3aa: CASSPGGKGQPQHF
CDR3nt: TGTGCCAGCAGCCCCGGCGGGAAGGGACAGCCCCAGCATTTT

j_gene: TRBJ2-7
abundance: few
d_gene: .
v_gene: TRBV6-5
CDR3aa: CASSNQYEQYF
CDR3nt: TGTGCCAGCAGTAATCAGTACGAGCAGTACTTC

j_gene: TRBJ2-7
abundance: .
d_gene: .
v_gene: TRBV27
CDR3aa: CASGNYEQYF
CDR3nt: TGTGCCAGCGGTAACTACGAGCAGTACTTC

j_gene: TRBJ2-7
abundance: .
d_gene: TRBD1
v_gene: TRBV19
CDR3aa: CATVGQGIYEQYF
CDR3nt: TGTGCCACCGTGGGACAGGGGATTTACGAGCAGTACTTC

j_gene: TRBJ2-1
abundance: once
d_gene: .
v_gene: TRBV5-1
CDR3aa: CASSQTGGLINEQFF
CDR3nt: TGCGCCAGCAGCCAAACGGGGGGCCTTATAAATGAGCAGTTCTTC

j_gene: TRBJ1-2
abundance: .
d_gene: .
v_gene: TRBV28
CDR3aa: CASSSTMDGLNNYGYTF
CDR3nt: TGTGCCAGCAGTTCAACGATGGACGGCCTTAATAACTATGGCTACACCTTC

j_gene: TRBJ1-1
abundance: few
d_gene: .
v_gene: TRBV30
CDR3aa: CAWSVGLNTEAFF
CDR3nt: TGTGCCTGGAGTGTCGGCCTGAACACTGAAGCTTTCTTT

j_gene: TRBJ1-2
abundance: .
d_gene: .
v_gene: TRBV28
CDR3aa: CASSLTDYGYTF
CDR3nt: TGTGCCAGCAGTTTGACGGACTATGGCTACACCTTC

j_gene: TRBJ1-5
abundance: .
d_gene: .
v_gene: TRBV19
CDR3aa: CASSIWAGVSSLDQPQHF
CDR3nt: TGTGCCAGTAGTATCTGGGCAGGGGTTTCATCGCTTGATCAGCCCCAGCATTTT

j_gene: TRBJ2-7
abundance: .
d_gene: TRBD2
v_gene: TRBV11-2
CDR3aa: CASSLKRGDEQYF
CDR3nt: TGTGCCAGCAGCCTAAAGCGGGGTGACGAGCAGTACTTC

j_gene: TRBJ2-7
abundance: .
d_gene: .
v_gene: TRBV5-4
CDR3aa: CASSLEPGPIYEQYF
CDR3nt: TGTGCCAGCAGCCTGGAACCGGGCCCTATCTACGAGCAGTACTTC

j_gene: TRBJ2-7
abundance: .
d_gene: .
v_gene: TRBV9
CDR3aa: CASSALDYGSYEQYF
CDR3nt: TGTGCCAGCAGCGCATTGGATTACGGAAGCTACGAGCAGTACTTC

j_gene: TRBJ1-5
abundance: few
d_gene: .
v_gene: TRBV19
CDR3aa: CASSILTGYQPQHF
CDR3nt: TGTGCCAGTAGTATTCTGACGGGTTATCAGCCCCAGCATTTT

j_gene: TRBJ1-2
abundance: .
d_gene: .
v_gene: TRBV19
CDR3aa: CASSMEQVNYGYTF
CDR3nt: TGTGCCAGTAGTATGGAACAGGTTAACTATGGCTACACCTTC

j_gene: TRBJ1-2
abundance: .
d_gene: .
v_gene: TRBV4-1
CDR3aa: CASSQDPGGRGYGYTF
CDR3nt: TGCGCCAGCAGCCAAGATCCCGGAGGCAGGGGTTATGGCTACACCTTC

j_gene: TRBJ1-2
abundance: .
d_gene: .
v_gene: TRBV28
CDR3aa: CASDERNYGYTF
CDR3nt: TGTGCCAGCGACGAGCGGAACTATGGCTACACCTTC

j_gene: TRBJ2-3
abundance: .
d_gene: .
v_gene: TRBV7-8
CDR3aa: CASSIEIATTDTQYF
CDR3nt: TGTGCCAGCAGCATAGAGATAGCTACCACAGATACGCAGTATTTT

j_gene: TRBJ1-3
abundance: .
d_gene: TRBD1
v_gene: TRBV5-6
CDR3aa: CASRRQGLNGNTIYF
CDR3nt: TGTGCCAGTAGACGACAGGGTTTAAATGGAAACACCATATATTTT

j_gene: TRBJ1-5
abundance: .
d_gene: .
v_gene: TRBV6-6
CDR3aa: CASSYGPDNQPQHF
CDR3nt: TGTGCCAGCAGTTACGGTCCGGATAATCAGCCCCAGCATTTT

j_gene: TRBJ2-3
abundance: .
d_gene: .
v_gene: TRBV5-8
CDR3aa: CASSLSPGTDTQYF
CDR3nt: TGTGCCAGCAGCTTGTCCCCGGGCACAGATACGCAGTATTTT

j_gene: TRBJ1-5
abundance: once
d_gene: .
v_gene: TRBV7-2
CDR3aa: CASSEPDQPQHF
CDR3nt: TGTGCCAGCAGCGAGCCTGATCAGCCCCAGCATTTT

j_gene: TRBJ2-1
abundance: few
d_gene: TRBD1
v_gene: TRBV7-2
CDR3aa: CASGRQGNNEQFF
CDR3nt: TGTGCCAGCGGGAGACAGGGAAACAATGAGCAGTTCTTC

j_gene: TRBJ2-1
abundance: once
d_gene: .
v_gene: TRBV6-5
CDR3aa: CASTYVDEQFF
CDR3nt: TGTGCCAGCACTTACGTGGATGAGCAGTTCTTC

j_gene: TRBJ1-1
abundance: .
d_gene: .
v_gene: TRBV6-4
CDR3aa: CASSAGENTEAFF
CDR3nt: TGTGCCAGCAGTGCAGGGGAGAACACTGAAGCTTTCTTT

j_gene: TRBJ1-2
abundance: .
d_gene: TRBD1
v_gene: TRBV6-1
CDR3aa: CASSEHRGYGYTF
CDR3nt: TGTGCCAGCAGTGAGCACAGGGGCTATGGCTACACCTTC

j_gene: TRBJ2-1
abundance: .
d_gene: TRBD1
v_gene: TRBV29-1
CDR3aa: CSVQVTGVYNEQFF
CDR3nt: TGCAGCGTTCAGGTGACAGGGGTCTACAATGAGCAGTTCTTC